Given below is one T cell receptor (beta chain) in context. Germline CDR1 is LNHDA and CDR2 is SQIVND (reference sequence). The CDR3 is 13 amino acids. Trimming removed 3 bases from V and 5 bases from J, with 10 bases in between. The data were obtained in a study of OX40 agonist ivuxolimab in advanced cancers. The repertoire was sequenced with immunoSEQ multiplex PCR; TCRdb's copy has only in-frame clones and lacks some. The data contain 97,000 or so clones, around 91% of them singletons. Here the sequenced sample was CD4+ or CD8+ T cells sorted from blood, taken in a trial of the OX40 agonist ivuxolimab. The sequence came from an adult with an advanced solid tumor such as melanoma, head and neck, liver or kidney cancer. The chain recombines TRBV19 with TRBJ2-5; unclear D gene. DNA of the CDR3: TGTGCCAGTAGTATGTTTGGGGTTGAGACCCAGTACTTC. Amino acids: CASSMFGVETQYF.